The 5 T cell receptor beta chains below were found in one sample sequenced in a study of response to subunit inactivated influenza vaccine. MiXCR, applied by TCRdb to the RT-PCR reads, yields one record per CDR3 protein. Found here are almost 600,000 distinct CDR3 sequences, about 14% of them singletons; the top ten hold roughly 11%. Material: PBMCs from blood, obtained approximately 12 days after vaccination. These receptors came from a middle-aged man who received an inactivated influenza vaccine.

This clonotype has only a few counts. The rearrangement uses TRBV10-3 and TRBJ2-2; D not certain. There are 13 residues in the CDR3. In germline, CDR1 is ENHRY, CDR2 SYGVKD. The V and J ends lost 10 bases and 5 bases respectively, with 14 bases between them. Here the CDR3 DNA reads TGTGCCACCGCTCTAGATTCGACCGGGGAGCTGTTTTTT. Protein: CATALDSTGELFF.

This chain links TRBV7-2 with TRBJ2-3, with D possibly being TRBD1 (5 bases). Germline CDR1 and CDR2: SGHTA and FQGNSA. V gave up 6 bases and J gave up 6 bases, with 13 bases separating them. The CDR3 extends over 13 amino acids. Here the CDR3 reads CASRPGPGDTQYF. CDR3 DNA sequence: TGTGCCAGCAGACCCGGACCAGGGGATACGCAGTATTTT.

This clonotype was observed at least ten times. The chain employs TRBV28 and TRBJ2-1; D gene unclear. The CDR3 sequence is 12 residues long. CDR1 is MDHEN, CDR2 SYDVKM, per germline. V was clipped by 2 bases and J by 5 bases, with 4 bases between them. The CDR3 nucleotides are TGTGCCAGCAGTTTAGACAACAATGAGCAGTTCTTC. This translates into CASSLDNNEQFF.

This clonotype was counted between two and nine times. The V gene is TRBV19, the J gene TRBJ2-5; TRBD1 aligns across 7 bases. Trimming removed 4 bases from V and 1 base from J; junction bases left unmatched: 6. The germline V gene has CDR1 LNHDA and CDR2 SQIVND (reference sequence). This CDR3 is built from 15 residues. The CDR3 loop reads CASSTRTGSQETQYF. Written as DNA, the CDR3 is TGTGCCAGTAGTACACGGACAGGCTCCCAAGAGACCCAGTACTTC.

The chain joins TRBV3-1 to TRBJ2-1; maybe TRBD2 (6 bases). The length of the CDR3 is 13 residues. Germline CDR1 LGHDT, CDR2 YNNKEL (reference sequence). With 1 base removed from V and 12 bases from J, the gap between germline ends came to 13 bases. The CDR3 nucleotides are TGTGCCAGCAGCCAAGTGGGGACTGGGGGGCAGTTCTTC. Amino acid sequence: CASSQVGTGGQFF.